The 27 T cell receptor beta chains presented below share a single source sample, sequenced in a study of OX40 agonist ivuxolimab in advanced cancers. Sequenced by immunoSEQ multiplex PCR; TCRdb stores in-frame clones only, minus some. The data contain about 80,000 clones, around 86% of them singletons. Sample: CD4+ or CD8+ T cells sorted from blood, taken in a trial of the OX40 agonist ivuxolimab. These TCRs come from an adult with an advanced solid tumor such as melanoma, head and neck, liver or kidney cancer.

The rearrangement joins TRBV10-1 to TRBJ2-5; 11 bases match TRBD2. With 1 base clipped from V and 4 bases from J, the junction kept 8 bases outside the gene matches. CDR1 WNHNN and CDR2 SYGVQD come from the germline V gene (reference sequence). The CDR3 consists of 17 residues. The CDR3 reads CASSEFASGGPGETQYF. In DNA form, the CDR3 reads TGCGCCAGCAGTGAGTTTGCTAGCGGGGGGCCTGGAGAGACCCAGTACTTC.

This rearrangement joins TRBV5-1 to TRBJ2-5; 7 bases match TRBD1. Trimming removed 4 bases from V and 4 bases from J; junction bases left unmatched: 7. The germline V gene has CDR1 SGHRS and CDR2 YFSETQ. The CDR3 loop spans 14 amino acids. Here the CDR3 DNA reads TGCGCCAGCAGCCAGGGGGAAGTGAGAGAGACCCAGTACTTC. Protein sequence: CASSQGEVRETQYF.

V is TRBV30 and J is TRBJ1-6; possible D gene TRBD1, 6 bases. The CDR3 consists of 16 residues. Germline CDR1 and CDR2: GTSNPN and SVGIG (reference sequence). Trimming took 4 bases from V and 8 from J, leaving 21 bases between them. CDR3 region: CAWIPRGQFGDSPLHF. The CDR3 nucleotides are TGTGCCTGGATCCCACGGGGGCAGTTTGGAGATTCACCCCTCCACTTT.

This chain joins TRBV9 and TRBJ2-7; D gene unclear. Germline V gene lookup returns CDR1 SGDLS and CDR2 YYNGEE. V gave up 0 bases and J gave up 2 bases, with 9 bases separating them. This CDR3 has 14 amino acids. CDR3 DNA: TGTGCCAGCAGCGTAGGGGTTCCTACCTACGAGCAGTACTTC. Its translation: CASSVGVPTYEQYF. The variable domain in full, with the rest retrieved from reference TRBV9 and TRBJ2-7, is DSGVTQTPKHLITATGQRVTLRCSPRSGDLSVYWYQQSLDQGLQFLIQYYNGEERAKGNILERFSAQQFPDLHSELNLSSLELGDSALYFCASSVGVPTYEQYFGPGTRLTVT.

The chain is built from TRBV5-3 and TRBJ2-7; D is perhaps TRBD1 (5 bases). TRBV5-3 is given ORF status, its function remaining uncertain. Trimming shortened V by 1 base and J by 0 bases, and 14 bases separated the two germline ends. The CDR3 has 16 residues. The CDR3 DNA is TGTGCCAGAAGCTTGTTAGGACACCGCATCTCCTACGAGCAGTACTTC. It yields the protein CARSLLGHRISYEQYF.

The chain links TRBV28 to TRBJ2-1, with 10 positions matching TRBD1. Trimming took 8 bases from V and 7 from J; bases not matched to a gene: 8. This CDR3 is built from 14 residues. The germline gives CDR1 MDHEN, CDR2 SYDVKM. Here the CDR3 DNA reads TGTGCCAGCCGTACCGGGACAGGGGTGAATGAGCAGTTCTTC. Protein sequence: CASRTGTGVNEQFF.

This chain joins TRBV9 and TRBJ2-1; D possibly uses TRBD1 or TRBD2 (5 bases each). V lost 0 bases and J lost 0, with 10 bases in between. The CDR3 loop spans 16 amino acids. Germline V gene data show CDR1 as SGDLS and CDR2 as YYNGEE. The CDR3 DNA is TGTGCCAGCAGCGTAGCATGGGGGAGCTCCTACAATGAGCAGTTCTTC. Protein: CASSVAWGSSYNEQFF. The full variable domain, its missing parts supplied by reference TRBV9 and TRBJ2-1, is DSGVTQTPKHLITATGQRVTLRCSPRSGDLSVYWYQQSLDQGLQFLIQYYNGEERAKGNILERFSAQQFPDLHSELNLSSLELGDSALYFCASSVAWGSSYNEQFFGPGTRLTVL.

This chain joins TRBV4-1 and TRBJ1-4; D not resolved. The CDR3 covers 16 residues. The germline V and J ends were trimmed by 0 bases and 0 bases, with 8 bases remaining between them. In germline, CDR1 is MGHRA, CDR2 YSYEKL. This CDR3 reads CASSQERVTTNEKLFF. The DNA for the CDR3 is TGCGCCAGCAGCCAAGAAAGGGTCACAACTAATGAAAAACTGTTTTTT.

This chain connects TRBV5-1 to TRBJ2-3; 7 positions agree with TRBD1. The ends lost 0 bases at V and 6 bases at J; junction bases unmatched: 7. Germline-derived CDR1 and CDR2 are SGHRS and YFSETQ. The CDR3 has 15 residues. CDR3 loop: CASSLASSQGDTQYF. The CDR3 DNA reads as TGCGCCAGCAGCTTGGCCTCGTCACAGGGGGATACGCAGTATTTT. The variable domain in full, with the rest retrieved from reference TRBV5-1 and TRBJ2-3, is KAGVTQTPRYLIKTRGQQVTLSCSPISGHRSVSWYQQTPGQGLQFLFEYFSETQRNKGNFPGRFSGRQFSNSRSEMNVSTLELGDSALYLCASSLASSQGDTQYFGPGTRLTVL.

This chain joins TRBV6-4 and TRBJ2-1, with 8 bases aligning to TRBD1. From germline, CDR1 is MRHNA and CDR2 SNTAGT. Trimming removed 6 bases from V and 3 bases from J; junction bases left unmatched: 7. The CDR3 has 15 residues. In nucleotides, the CDR3 is TGTGCCAGCAGCACCGGGACAGGATACTACAATGAGCAGTTCTTC. The encoded protein is CASSTGTGYYNEQFF.

The gene calls are TRBV28 and TRBJ1-2; tentatively, D is TRBD1 (5 bases). This CDR3 has 14 residues. Germline values: CDR1 MDHEN, CDR2 SYDVKM. Trimming took off 1 base at V and 4 bases at J, with 10 bases between the two ends. CDR3 sequence reads: CASSLFPTVYGYTF. The CDR3 bases are TGTGCCAGCAGTTTATTTCCGACAGTCTATGGCTACACCTTC.

This clone was recorded once. This rearrangement joins TRBV7-2 to TRBJ1-1; maybe TRBD1 (6 bases). V dropped 1 base and J dropped 1 base, with 16 bases sitting between them. The CDR3 contains 17 residues. The germline gives CDR1 SGHTA, CDR2 FQGNSA. CDR3 coding DNA: TGTGCCAGCAGCTTAGGATGGGGGGCGTTGAGGAACACTGAAGCTTTCTTT. Its translation is CASSLGWGALRNTEAFF.

J is TRBJ2-1 and V is TRBV11-2; weak D call: TRBD2 (5 bases). The CDR3 has 15 amino acids. The germline CDR1 and CDR2 sequences are SGHAT and FQNNGV. The ends were cut back, 9 bases at V and 0 bases at J, with 15 bases in the middle. The CDR3 region is CASSALGSSYNEQFF. CDR3 sequence (DNA): TGTGCCAGTAGCGCCCTGGGTAGCTCCTACAATGAGCAGTTCTTC.

This clone was seen just once. The rearrangement links TRBV7-3 to TRBJ2-3; possibly TRBD2 for D (6 bases). The CDR3 has 14 residues. The germline V gene encodes CDR1 SGHTA and CDR2 FQGTGA. Between the trimmed V and J ends, which lost 4 bases and 2 bases, there was a span of 10 bases. CDR3 sequence (DNA): TGTGCCAGCAGCTCGGGGGTGGACACAGATACGCAGTATTTT. It is translated as CASSSGVDTDTQYF.

This clone turned up a few times. The chain carries TRBV5-1 and TRBJ1-1; D is undetermined. This CDR3 region has 13 residues. The germline CDR1 and CDR2 sequences are SGHRS and YFSETQ. Trimming shortened V by 4 bases and J by 6 bases, and 13 bases separated the two germline ends. CDR3 region: CASSANSRSEAFF. CDR3 sequence (DNA): TGCGCCAGCAGCGCTAACTCCAGGTCTGAAGCTTTCTTT.

The chain employs TRBV6-5 and TRBJ1-3; D is ambiguous. This CDR3 contains 14 residues. Trimming cost V 6 bases and J 4 bases, with 13 bases left between them. Germline-derived CDR1 and CDR2 are MNHEY and SVGAGI. CDR3 amino acids: CASRAMGSGNTIYF. CDR3 bases: TGTGCCAGCAGGGCAATGGGCAGCGGAAACACCATATATTTT.

The J gene is TRBJ1-5, the V gene TRBV11-2; unclear D gene. This CDR3 has 14 amino acids. V dropped 4 bases and J dropped 5 bases, with 12 bases sitting between them. The germline V gene has CDR1 SGHAT and CDR2 FQNNGV. The CDR3 DNA reads as TGTGCCAGCAGCTCCGGACTTCGGGATCAGCCCCAGCATTTT. It codes for CASSSGLRDQPQHF.

The V gene is TRBV2, the J gene TRBJ2-2, with 8 positions matching TRBD1. V gave up 6 bases and J gave up 6 bases; unmatched junction bases: 27. The CDR3 is 21 amino acids. Per the germline V gene, CDR1 is SNHLY and CDR2 is FYNNEI. DNA of the CDR3: TGTGCCAGCAGCCCCCTGACAGGGGACTTCACTTCTCGATTTTACGCCGGGGAGCTGTTTTTT. It translates to CASSPLTGDFTSRFYAGELFF. The full variable domain, completed using reference TRBV2 and TRBJ2-2, is EPEVTQTPSHQVTQMGQEVILRCVPISNHLYFYWYRQILGQKVEFLVSFYNNEISEKSEIFDDQFSVERPDGSNFTLKIRSTKLEDSAMYFCASSPLTGDFTSRFYAGELFFGEGSRLTVL.

This rearrangement joins TRBV19 to TRBJ1-3; D is ambiguous. Germline lookup yields CDR1 LNHDA and CDR2 SQIVND (reference sequence). Trimming cost V 7 bases and J 3 bases, with 16 bases left between them. This CDR3 region has 15 residues. CDR3 in amino acids: CASTIRRPNGNTIYF. In DNA, the CDR3 is TGTGCCAGTACCATCAGGAGGCCCAATGGAAACACCATATATTTT.

This chain joins TRBV5-4 and TRBJ2-1; 11 nucleotides align to TRBD2. Germline V lookup: CDR1 SGHNT, CDR2 YYREEE (reference sequence). The CDR3 covers 15 residues. The ends lost 1 base at V and 7 bases at J; junction bases unmatched: 4. The CDR3: CASSLILAGANEQFF. The CDR3 DNA sequence: TGTGCCAGCAGCTTGATACTAGCGGGGGCTAATGAGCAGTTCTTC. Looking up the rest from reference TRBV5-4 and TRBJ2-1 gives the full variable domain: ETGVTQSPTHLIKTRGQQVTLRCSSQSGHNTVSWYQQALGQGPQFIFQYYREEENGRGNFPPRFSGLQFPNYSSELNVNALELDDSALYLCASSLILAGANEQFFGPGTRLTVL.

The rearrangement uses TRBV6-1 and TRBJ2-7; possibly TRBD1 for D (5 bases). The CDR3 is 13 amino acids. Germline CDR1 and CDR2: MNHNS and SASEGT. Between the trimmed V and J ends, which lost 2 bases and 2 bases, there was a span of 7 bases. This chain's CDR3 is CASSESGTYEQYF. In DNA form, the CDR3 reads TGTGCCAGCAGTGAATCAGGGACCTACGAGCAGTACTTC.

The genes are TRBV19 and TRBJ2-2, with D perhaps matching TRBD1 (6 bases). The V gene's germline CDR1 is LNHDA and CDR2 SQIVND (reference sequence). Trimming removed 7 bases at V and 1 base at J, with 10 bases between. The CDR3 runs 14 residues. The CDR3 DNA reads as TGTGCCAGTATTCGACAGGAGAACACCGGGGAGCTGTTTTTT. Translated, it gives CASIRQENTGELFF.

V gene TRBV6-5 combines with J gene TRBJ1-2, with D unresolved. Germline V gene sequence: CDR1 MNHEY, CDR2 SVGAGI. This CDR3 is built from 15 residues. Between the trimmed V and J ends, which lost 0 bases and 8 bases, there was a span of 16 bases. The CDR3, as DNA: TGTGCCAGCAGTTACTCTGGCAGCCGGGCGTACGGCTACACCTTC. Its protein product is CASSYSGSRAYGYTF.

The chain recombines TRBV5-4 with TRBJ2-1; weak D call: TRBD2 (6 bases). Trimming cost V 2 bases and J 0 bases, with 15 bases left between them. This CDR3 contains 17 residues. Germline CDR1 and CDR2: SGHNT and YYREEE (reference sequence). The CDR3, as DNA: TGTGCCAGCAGCTTCGCACCCCCCGGGAGCTCCTACAATGAGCAGTTCTTC. Amino acid sequence: CASSFAPPGSSYNEQFF.

In this sample, this clone turned up once. The chain couples TRBV7-6 to TRBJ1-2; D perhaps matches TRBD1 (6 bases). The germline CDR1 and CDR2 sequences are SGHVS and FNYEAQ. The length of the CDR3 is 14 residues. Trimming removed 5 bases from V and 5 bases from J, with 15 bases in between. For the CDR3, the DNA is TGTGCCAGCAGCCCACAGGGAGGGTTTTATGGCTACACCTTC. Amino acid sequence: CASSPQGGFYGYTF. The whole variable domain, filled in from reference TRBV7-6 and TRBJ1-2, reads GAGVSQSPRYKVTKRGQDVALRCDPISGHVSLYWYRQALGQGPEFLTYFNYEAQQDKSGLPNDRFSAERPEGSISTLTIQRTEQRDSAMYRCASSPQGGFYGYTFGSGTRLTVV.

This chain uses TRBV5-1 with TRBJ2-3; 10 bases fit TRBD2. The CDR3 has 17 amino acids. Germline V gene lookup returns CDR1 SGHRS and CDR2 YFSETQ. V lost 5 bases to trimming and J lost 2 bases; unmatched junction nucleotides: 11. The CDR3 is CASRNGRTSGTTDTQYF. Here the CDR3 DNA reads TGCGCCAGCAGGAATGGCCGGACTAGCGGCACCACAGATACGCAGTATTTT.

CDR3 loop: CAWSYRADNSPLHF. CDR3 nucleotides: TGTGCCTGGAGTTACAGGGCCGATAATTCACCCCTCCACTTT. The chain has TRBV30 and TRBJ1-6; the D gene is possibly TRBD1 (6 bases). Germline V CDR1 and CDR2: GTSNPN, SVGIG (reference sequence). Trimming pared 2 bases from V and 5 bases from J, leaving 10 bases between. The CDR3 runs to 14 residues.